The 3 T cell receptor beta chains presented below share a single source sample, sequenced in a study of blood T cell repertoires in COVID-19. Clones were read by immunoSEQ multiplex PCR, and TCRdb kept only the in-frame ones, dropping some. This table has under 200,000 clones, about 90% appearing once. Input material: peripheral blood. The receptors come from a man in his fifties or sixties with active or convalescent COVID-19.

This chain links TRBV5-1 with TRBJ2-5, with 9 bases matching TRBD2. V lost 4 bases to trimming and J lost 5 bases; unmatched junction nucleotides: 6. The CDR3 is 14 residues long. The V gene's germline CDR1 is SGHRS and CDR2 YFSETQ. For the CDR3, the DNA is TGCGCCAGCAGCCACGGGACTAGCTTGGAGACCCAGTACTTC. Its translation is CASSHGTSLETQYF.

The rearrangement links TRBV12-5 to TRBJ2-1; 9 bases agree with TRBD1. The V gene end was trimmed by 4 bases and the J gene end by 12 bases; junction bases not matched to a gene: 4. This CDR3 has 12 residues. Germline assignment: CDR1 LGHNT and CDR2 FRNRAP. Written as DNA, the CDR3 is TGTGCTAGTGGTTCGGGACAGGGCAGGCAGTTCTTC. As protein: CASGSGQGRQFF.

The V and J genes are TRBV10-1 and TRBJ2-5; TRBD1 matches 8 bases. CDR3 length: 15 amino acids. After removal of 2 bases from V and 2 bases from J, the junction contained 4 bases not matched to a gene. Germline values: CDR1 WNHNN, CDR2 SYGVQD (reference sequence). CDR3 region: CASSEHGQGQETQYF. Written as DNA, the CDR3 is TGCGCCAGCAGTGAGCACGGACAGGGACAAGAGACCCAGTACTTC.